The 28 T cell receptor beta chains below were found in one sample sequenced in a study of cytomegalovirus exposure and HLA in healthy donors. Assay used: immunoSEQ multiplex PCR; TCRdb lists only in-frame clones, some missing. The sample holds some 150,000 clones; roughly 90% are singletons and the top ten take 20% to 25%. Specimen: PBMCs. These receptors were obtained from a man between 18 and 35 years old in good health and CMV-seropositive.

The chain's CDR3 is CASSFPLAGGPRLTQYF. CDR3 DNA sequence: TGTGCCAGCAGCTTTCCTTTAGCGGGGGGCCCGCGGTTAACCCAGTACTTC. The rearrangement uses TRBV7-2 and TRBJ2-5, with 10 bases matching TRBD2. With V trimmed by 3 bases and J by 8 bases, 15 bases remained unmatched. Germline assignment: CDR1 SGHTA and CDR2 FQGNSA. CDR3 length equals 17 residues. Full variable domain (outside the CDR3, taken from reference TRBV7-2 and TRBJ2-5): GAGVSQSPSNKVTEKGKDVELRCDPISGHTALYWYRQSLGQGLEFLIYFQGNSAPDKSGLPSDRFSAERTGGSVSTLTIQRTQQEDSAVYLCASSFPLAGGPRLTQYFGPGTRLLVL.

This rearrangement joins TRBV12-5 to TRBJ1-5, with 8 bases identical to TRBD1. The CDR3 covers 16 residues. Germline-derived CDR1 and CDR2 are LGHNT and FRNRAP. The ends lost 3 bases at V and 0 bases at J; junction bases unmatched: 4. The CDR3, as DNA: TGTGCTAGTGGTTTAGGGACAGGACCTAGCAATCAGCCCCAGCATTTT. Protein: CASGLGTGPSNQPQHF.

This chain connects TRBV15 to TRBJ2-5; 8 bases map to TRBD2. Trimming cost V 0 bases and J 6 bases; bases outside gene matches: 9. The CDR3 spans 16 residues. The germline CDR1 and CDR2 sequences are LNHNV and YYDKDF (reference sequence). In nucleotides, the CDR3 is TGTGCCACCAGCAGAGATCGGGGGACTAGTCCCAAGACCCAGTACTTC. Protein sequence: CATSRDRGTSPKTQYF.

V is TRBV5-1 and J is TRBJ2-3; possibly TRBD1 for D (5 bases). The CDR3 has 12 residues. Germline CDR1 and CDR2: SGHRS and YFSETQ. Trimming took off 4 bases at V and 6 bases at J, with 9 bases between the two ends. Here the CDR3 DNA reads TGCGCCAGCAGCACAGGCTCGGATACGCAGTATTTT. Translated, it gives CASSTGSDTQYF.

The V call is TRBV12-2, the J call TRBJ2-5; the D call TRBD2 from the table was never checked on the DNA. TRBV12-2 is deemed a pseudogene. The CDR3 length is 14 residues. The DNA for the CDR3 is TGTGCAAGTCGCGTTAGCGGGAGTGGTGAGACCCAGTACTTC. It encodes CASRVSGSGETQYF.

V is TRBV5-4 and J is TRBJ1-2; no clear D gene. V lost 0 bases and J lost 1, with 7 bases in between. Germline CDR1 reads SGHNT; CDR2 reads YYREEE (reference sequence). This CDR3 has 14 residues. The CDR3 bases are TGTGCCAGCAGCTTGGCCCCCGGTAACTATGGCTACACCTTC. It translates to CASSLAPGNYGYTF.

The CDR3 DNA sequence: TGTGCCAGTAGTATTTCGATGCAGGGCGCCTACGAGCAGTACTTC. Its translation is CASSISMQGAYEQYF. The V call is TRBV19, the J call TRBJ2-7; a weak D match, TRBD1 (5 bases). The CDR3 sequence is 15 residues long. V was shortened by 3 bases and J by 2 bases, with 14 bases between the two germline ends. From germline, CDR1 is LNHDA and CDR2 SQIVND (reference sequence).

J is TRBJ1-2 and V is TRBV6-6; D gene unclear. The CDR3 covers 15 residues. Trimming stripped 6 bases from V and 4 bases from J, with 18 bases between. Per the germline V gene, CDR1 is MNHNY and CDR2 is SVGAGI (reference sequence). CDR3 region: CASSPSREGGYGYTF. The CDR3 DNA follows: TGTGCCAGCAGCCCCTCGAGGGAGGGTGGCTATGGCTACACCTTC.

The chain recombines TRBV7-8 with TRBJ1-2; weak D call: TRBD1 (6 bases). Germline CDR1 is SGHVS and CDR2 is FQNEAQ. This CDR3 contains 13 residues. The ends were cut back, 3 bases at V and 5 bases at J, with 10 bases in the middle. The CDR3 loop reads CASSLGGGYGYTF. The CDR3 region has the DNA TGTGCCAGCAGCTTGGGAGGGGGGTATGGCTACACCTTC.

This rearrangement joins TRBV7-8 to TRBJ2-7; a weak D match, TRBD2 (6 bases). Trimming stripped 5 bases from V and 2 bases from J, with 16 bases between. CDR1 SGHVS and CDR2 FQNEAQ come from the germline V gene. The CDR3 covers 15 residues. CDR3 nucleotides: TGTGCCAGCAGCACCGGTGGCGGGGTCCCCTACGAGCAGTACTTC. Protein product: CASSTGGGVPYEQYF.

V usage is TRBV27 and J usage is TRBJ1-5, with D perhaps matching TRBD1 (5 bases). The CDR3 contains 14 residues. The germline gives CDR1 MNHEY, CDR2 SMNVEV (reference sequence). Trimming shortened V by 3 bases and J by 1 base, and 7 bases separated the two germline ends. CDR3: CASSFQGSNQPQHF. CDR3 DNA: TGTGCCAGCAGTTTCCAGGGCAGCAATCAGCCCCAGCATTTT.

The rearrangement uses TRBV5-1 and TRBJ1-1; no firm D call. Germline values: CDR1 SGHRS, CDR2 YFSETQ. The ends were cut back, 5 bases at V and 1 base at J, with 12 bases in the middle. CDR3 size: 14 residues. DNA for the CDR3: TGCGCCAGCAGGATCGAGTCCCCGAACACTGAAGCTTTCTTT. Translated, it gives CASRIESPNTEAFF.

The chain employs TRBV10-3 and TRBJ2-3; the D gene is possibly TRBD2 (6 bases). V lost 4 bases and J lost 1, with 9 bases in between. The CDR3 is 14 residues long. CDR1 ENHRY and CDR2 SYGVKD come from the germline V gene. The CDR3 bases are TGTGCCATCAGTGGGGGAGGCGGCACAGATACGCAGTATTTT. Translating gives CAISGGGGTDTQYF.

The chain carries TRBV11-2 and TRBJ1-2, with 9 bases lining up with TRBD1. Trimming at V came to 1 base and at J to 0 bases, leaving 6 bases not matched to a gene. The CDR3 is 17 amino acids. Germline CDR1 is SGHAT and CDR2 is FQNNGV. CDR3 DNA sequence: TGTGCCAGCAGCTTAGGGACAGGGGCCGGAGCTAACTATGGCTACACCTTC. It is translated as CASSLGTGAGANYGYTF.

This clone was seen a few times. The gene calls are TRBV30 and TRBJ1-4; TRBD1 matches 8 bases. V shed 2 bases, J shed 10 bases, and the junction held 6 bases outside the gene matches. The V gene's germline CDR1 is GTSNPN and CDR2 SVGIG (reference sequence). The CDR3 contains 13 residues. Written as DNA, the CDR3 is TGTGCCTGGAGTTCAGGGGGCACGGGAAAACTGTTTTTT. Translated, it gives CAWSSGGTGKLFF.

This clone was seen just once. CDR3 bases: TGTGCCAGCAGTTACTTGGGACAGAGAGCTAACTATGGCTACACCTTC. Amino acids: CASSYLGQRANYGYTF. The chain combines TRBV6-5 with TRBJ1-2; 7 nucleotides line up with TRBD1. Germline CDR1 reads MNHEY; CDR2 reads SVGAGI. This CDR3 region has 16 residues. V lost 1 base to trimming and J lost 0 bases; unmatched junction nucleotides: 5.

The CDR3 coding sequence is TGCGCCAGCAGCCAAGGCGCGACAGGGCTGGCTGACGACGAGCAGTACTTC. Its translation: CASSQGATGLADDEQYF. This chain connects TRBV4-3 to TRBJ2-7, with TRBD1 matching over 7 bases. Trimming cost V 1 base and J 5 bases; bases outside gene matches: 14. CDR1 is LGHNA, CDR2 YSLEER, per germline. The CDR3 runs to 17 residues.

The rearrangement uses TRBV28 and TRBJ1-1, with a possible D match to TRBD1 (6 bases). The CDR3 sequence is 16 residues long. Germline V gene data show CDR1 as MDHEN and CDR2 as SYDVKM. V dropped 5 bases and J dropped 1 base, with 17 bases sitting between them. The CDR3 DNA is TGTGCCAGCAGTCCCCACAGGGCAGGGACGAACACTGAAGCTTTCTTT. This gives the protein CASSPHRAGTNTEAFF.

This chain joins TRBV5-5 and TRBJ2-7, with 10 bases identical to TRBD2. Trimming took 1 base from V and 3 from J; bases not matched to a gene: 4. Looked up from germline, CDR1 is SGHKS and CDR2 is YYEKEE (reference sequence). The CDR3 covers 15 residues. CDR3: CASSLTSSGSYEQYF. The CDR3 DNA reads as TGTGCCAGCAGCTTGACGTCTAGCGGGAGCTACGAGCAGTACTTC.

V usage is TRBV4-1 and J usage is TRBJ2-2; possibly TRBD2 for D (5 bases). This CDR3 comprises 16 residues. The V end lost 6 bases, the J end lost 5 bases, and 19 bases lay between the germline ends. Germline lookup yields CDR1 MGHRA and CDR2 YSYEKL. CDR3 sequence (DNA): TGCGCCAGCAGATCCTTTGAGGGTCGTGGAACCGGGGAGCTGTTTTTT. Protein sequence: CASRSFEGRGTGELFF.

Here the CDR3 DNA reads TGTGCCAGCAGCTTACAAGCGGGCGGGGGGTCCTACGAGCAGTACTTC. As protein: CASSLQAGGGSYEQYF. V is TRBV11-2 and J is TRBJ2-7, with 8 bases fitting TRBD2. CDR1 SGHAT and CDR2 FQNNGV come from the germline V gene. The J segment lost 1 base and the V segment lost 2 bases, leaving 7 bases of the junction unmatched. CDR3 size: 16 residues.

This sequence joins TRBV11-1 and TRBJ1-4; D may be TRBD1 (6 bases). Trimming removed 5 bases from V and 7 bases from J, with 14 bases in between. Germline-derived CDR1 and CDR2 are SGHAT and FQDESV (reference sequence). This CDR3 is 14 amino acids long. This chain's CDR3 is CASSPHRDGEKLFF. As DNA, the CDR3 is TGTGCCAGCAGCCCCCACAGGGATGGTGAAAAACTGTTTTTT.

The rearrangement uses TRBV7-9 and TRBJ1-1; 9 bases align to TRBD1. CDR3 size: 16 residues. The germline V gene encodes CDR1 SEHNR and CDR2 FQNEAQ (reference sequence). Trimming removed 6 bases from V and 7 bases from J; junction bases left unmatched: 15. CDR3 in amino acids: CASSSRTGEGGFEAFF. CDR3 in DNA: TGTGCCAGCAGTTCTAGGACAGGGGAGGGAGGCTTTGAAGCTTTCTTT.

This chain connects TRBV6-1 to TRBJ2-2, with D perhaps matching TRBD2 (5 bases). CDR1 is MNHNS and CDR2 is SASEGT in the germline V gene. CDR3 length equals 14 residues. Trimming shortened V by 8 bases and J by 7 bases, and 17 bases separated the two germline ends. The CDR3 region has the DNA TGTGCCAGCTACGTACTCGTCGGGATCGGGGAGCTGTTTTTT. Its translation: CASYVLVGIGELFF.

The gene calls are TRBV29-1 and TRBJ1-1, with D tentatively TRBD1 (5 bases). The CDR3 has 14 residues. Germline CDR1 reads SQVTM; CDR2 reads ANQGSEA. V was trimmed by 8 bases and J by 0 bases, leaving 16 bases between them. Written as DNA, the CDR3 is TGCAGCTCCCACGCCGGGACTATGAACACTGAAGCTTTCTTT. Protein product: CSSHAGTMNTEAFF.

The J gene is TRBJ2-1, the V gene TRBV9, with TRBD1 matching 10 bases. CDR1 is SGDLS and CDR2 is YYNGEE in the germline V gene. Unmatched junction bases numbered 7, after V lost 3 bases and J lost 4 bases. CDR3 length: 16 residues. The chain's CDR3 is CASSAPGTGDYNEQFF. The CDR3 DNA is TGTGCCAGCAGCGCCCCCGGGACAGGGGATTACAATGAGCAGTTCTTC.

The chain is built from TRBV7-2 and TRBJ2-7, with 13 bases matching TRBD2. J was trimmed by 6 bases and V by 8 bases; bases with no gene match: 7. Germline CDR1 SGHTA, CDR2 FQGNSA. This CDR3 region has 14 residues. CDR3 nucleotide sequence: TGTGCCAGCCGTTCCCGGACTAGCGGGAGCGAGCAGTACTTC. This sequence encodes CASRSRTSGSEQYF.

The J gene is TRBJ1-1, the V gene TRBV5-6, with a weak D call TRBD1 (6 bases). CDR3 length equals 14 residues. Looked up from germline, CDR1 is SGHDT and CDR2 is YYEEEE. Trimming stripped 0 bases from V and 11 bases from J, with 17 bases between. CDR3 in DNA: TGTGCCAGCAGCTTGGAGGCCAGGGGCTTTGGGGCTTTCTTT. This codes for CASSLEARGFGAFF.